Below are 20 T cell receptor beta chains sequenced from a single sample in a study of T cells after yellow fever vaccination. TCRdb processed the 5' RACE reads anew with MiXCR; each CDR3 protein has one entry. The sample has about 120,000 distinct CDR3 sequences, approximately 14% seen once. This specimen was CD8+ T cells sorted from PBMCs, taken 5 days after the yellow fever booster vaccination. The source is a man between 18 and 35 years old who received the YFV17D yellow fever vaccine.

For the CDR3, the DNA is TGTGCCAGCAGCGTAGGGACTAGCGGGGGCTATGAGCAGTTCTTC. Protein sequence: CASSVGTSGGYEQFF. The chain uses TRBV9 and TRBJ2-1, with 13 bases that match TRBD2. Germline V gene lookup returns CDR1 SGDLS and CDR2 YYNGEE. This CDR3 is 15 amino acids long. V dropped 0 bases and J dropped 8; count of bases not matched to a gene: 2.

The chain couples TRBV7-2 to TRBJ1-4, with D tentatively TRBD1 (5 bases). The V end was cut by 1 base, the J end by 7 bases, with 10 bases between. CDR3 size: 14 residues. Germline V gene data show CDR1 as SGHTA and CDR2 as FQGNSA. The CDR3 loop reads CASSLESGREKLFF. The CDR3 bases are TGTGCCAGCAGCTTAGAGTCGGGGCGTGAAAAACTGTTTTTT.

V usage is TRBV5-1 and J usage is TRBJ1-1; 8 positions match TRBD1. After removal of 3 bases from V and 5 bases from J, the junction contained 9 bases not matched to a gene. Germline loops: CDR1 SGHRS, CDR2 YFSETQ. The CDR3 has 15 amino acids. The chain's CDR3 is CASSWSQGAGTEAFF. The CDR3 DNA sequence: TGCGCCAGCAGCTGGTCCCAGGGGGCTGGGACTGAAGCTTTCTTT.

This clonotype was detected only a few times. The V call is TRBV9, the J call TRBJ1-4; no definite D call. Germline loops: CDR1 SGDLS, CDR2 YYNGEE. Trimming removed 8 bases from V and 7 bases from J, with 15 bases in between. This CDR3 contains 13 residues. In nucleotides, the CDR3 is TGTGCCAGTTCTTCCCAGGCGGGTGAAAAACTGTTTTTT. It codes for CASSSQAGEKLFF.

This clonotype has a handful of counts. The rearrangement joins TRBV7-2 to TRBJ2-1; tentative D call: TRBD2 (5 bases). Germline CDR1 is SGHTA and CDR2 is FQGNSA. The germline V and J ends were trimmed by 2 bases and 0 bases, with 11 bases remaining between them. This CDR3 has 16 amino acids. The CDR3 region has the DNA TGTGCCAGCAGCTTAAATCGGGGAAGCTCCTACAATGAGCAGTTCTTC. It is translated as CASSLNRGSSYNEQFF.

The chain has TRBV29-1 and TRBJ1-2; no definite D call. From germline, CDR1 is SQVTM and CDR2 ANQGSEA. Between the trimmed V and J ends, which lost 3 bases and 5 bases, there was a span of 13 bases. There are 13 residues in the CDR3. CDR3 nucleotides: TGCAGCGTTGATATTGTGGTTGGGTATGGCTACACCTTC. Translating it yields CSVDIVVGYGYTF. Looking up the rest from reference TRBV29-1 and TRBJ1-2 gives the full variable domain: SAVISQKPSRDICQRGTSLTIQCQVDSQVTMMFWYRQQPGQSLTLIATANQGSEATYESGFVIDKFPISRPNLTFSTLTVSNMSPEDSSIYLCSVDIVVGYGYTFGSGTRLTVV.

The gene calls are TRBV24-1 and TRBJ2-5; TRBD2 matches at 9 bases. Germline V CDR1 and CDR2: KGHDR, SFDVKD. The trim removed 3 bases at V and 0 bases at J, leaving 4 bases unmatched. The CDR3 is made up of 16 amino acids. The CDR3: CATSDAGTSYQETQYF. In nucleotides, the CDR3 is TGTGCCACCAGTGATGCCGGGACTAGCTACCAAGAGACCCAGTACTTC.

This clonotype was recorded a few times. The CDR3 DNA sequence: TGTGCCAGCACTAGAAGCGGGGGGCCACCGGAGCAGTTCTTC. It yields the protein CASTRSGGPPEQFF. V is TRBV6-5 and J is TRBJ2-1, with 9 bases identical to TRBD2. After removal of 7 bases from V and 10 bases from J, the junction contained 11 bases not matched to a gene. This CDR3 contains 14 residues. Germline CDR1 MNHEY, CDR2 SVGAGI.

The table lists this clonotype with many counts. The gene calls are TRBV5-6 and TRBJ1-1; D is ambiguous. The CDR3 extends over 16 amino acids. CDR1 and CDR2 (germline): SGHDT, YYEEEE. Trimming cost V 0 bases and J 3 bases, with 15 bases left between them. The DNA for the CDR3 is TGTGCCAGCAGCTTGGCCCCTGGCAGGTGGCACACTGAAGCTTTCTTT. Translation: CASSLAPGRWHTEAFF.

V is TRBV7-9 and J is TRBJ2-7, with a weak D call TRBD1 (6 bases). Looked up from germline, CDR1 is SEHNR and CDR2 is FQNEAQ (reference sequence). The CDR3 is made up of 15 amino acids. Deletions cut 5 bases from V and 5 bases from J, with 19 bases between. The CDR3 sequence is CASSLIGDIFHEQYV. In DNA form, the CDR3 reads TGTGCCAGCAGCCTAATCGGGGACATCTTTCACGAGCAGTACGTC.

This clonotype has only a few counts. The V gene is TRBV20-1, the J gene TRBJ2-2; D uncertain. Per germline, CDR1 DFQATT and CDR2 SNEGSKA (reference sequence). This CDR3 spans 12 amino acids. V was trimmed by 3 bases and J by 3 bases, leaving 5 bases between them. CDR3 in DNA: TGCAGTGCTAGGGTTGACACCGGGGAGCTGTTTTTT. Protein: CSARVDTGELFF.

This rearrangement joins TRBV7-9 to TRBJ1-4; D not resolved. CDR1 and CDR2 from the germline V gene are SEHNR and FQNEAQ (reference sequence). The V gene lost 4 bases and the J gene lost 5 bases, with 8 bases spanning the gap. The CDR3 runs to 13 residues. The CDR3 here is CASSSGLNEKLFF. For the CDR3, the DNA is TGTGCCAGCAGCTCCGGCCTCAATGAAAAACTGTTTTTT.

This clonotype was seen a handful of times. The J gene is TRBJ1-3, the V gene TRBV12-3 or TRBV12-4; no clear D gene. This CDR3 is 14 amino acids long. The V end was cut by 6 bases, the J end by 0 bases, with 9 bases between. The CDR3 DNA sequence: TGTGCCAGCAGCCTTGCAGTCTCTGGAAACACCATATATTTT. It is translated as CASSLAVSGNTIYF.

This clonotype has more than one count but fewer than ten. One junction end disagrees with the germline gene, perhaps due to a read error. This sequence joins TRBV7-9 and TRBJ1-4; 9 nucleotides line up with TRBD1. From germline, CDR1 is SEHNR and CDR2 FQNEAQ (reference sequence). The CDR3 has 13 amino acids. The CDR3 sequence is CASTRDRDPSHHF. The CDR3 DNA follows: TGTGCCAGCACCCGGGACAGGGATCCCAGTCACCATTTT.

This clonotype was picked up a small number of times. The rearrangement uses TRBV7-9 and TRBJ2-7; unclear D gene. The CDR3 extends over 16 amino acids. The V gene's germline CDR1 is SEHNR and CDR2 FQNEAQ (reference sequence). The germline V and J ends were trimmed by 0 bases and 1 base, with 13 bases remaining between them. In DNA, the CDR3 is TGTGCCAGCAGCTTAGCTGGGATGAGCGAGTCCTACGAGCAGTACGTC. Translated, it gives CASSLAGMSESYEQYV.

The chain links TRBV4-3 to TRBJ1-1; D may be TRBD1 (5 bases). The CDR3 runs 15 residues. V lost 4 bases, J lost 3 bases, and 15 bases lay in between. Germline CDR1 LGHNA, CDR2 YSLEER. The CDR3 DNA is TGCGCCAGCAGCCCCGACGGGGGGAGGGACACTGAAGCTTTCTTT. Its protein product is CASSPDGGRDTEAFF.

V gene TRBV27 combines with J gene TRBJ2-1; TRBD2 aligns across 8 bases. The CDR3 runs to 17 residues. Per germline, CDR1 MNHEY and CDR2 SMNVEV (reference sequence). With 1 base clipped from V and 0 bases from J, the junction kept 5 bases outside the gene matches. The CDR3 nucleotides read TGTGCCAGCAGTTTATTTGGCGGGGGGAGCTCCTACAATGAGCAGTTCTTC. It yields the protein CASSLFGGGSSYNEQFF.

This chain joins TRBV20-1 and TRBJ2-7; 8 nucleotides match TRBD2. Germline V gene lookup returns CDR1 DFQATT and CDR2 SNEGSKA (reference sequence). The ends lost 6 bases at V and 7 bases at J; junction bases unmatched: 8. This CDR3 comprises 12 residues. CDR3 DNA: TGCAGTGCCGGGGGGGCAGTCGGAGAGCAGTACTTC. This sequence encodes CSAGGAVGEQYF.

The chain couples TRBV27 to TRBJ2-3, with 8 nucleotides matching TRBD2. The V gene's germline CDR1 is MNHEY and CDR2 SMNVEV (reference sequence). CDR3 size: 13 residues. Trimming took 8 bases from V and 4 from J; bases not matched to a gene: 5. The CDR3 region is CASASGGADTQYF. CDR3 in DNA: TGTGCCAGCGCGAGCGGGGGTGCAGATACGCAGTATTTT.

There are a few counts of this clonotype. The chain couples TRBV18 to TRBJ2-5, with no clear D. The length of the CDR3 is 15 residues. CDR1 KGHSH and CDR2 LQKENI come from the germline V gene. V lost 0 bases and J lost 3, with 11 bases in between. The CDR3 DNA is TGTGCCAGCTCACCACCGGTCCCAGATGAAGAGACCCAGTACTTC. It translates to CASSPPVPDEETQYF.